This T cell receptor (beta chain) was documented in a study of T cell repertoires in ileal Crohn's disease. The overall study: Biopsies of the neoterminal ileum at postoperative colonoscopy form M6 samples. General observations from the study: Every patient over 26.8% clonality showed endoscopic recurrence.

TCRdb's copy holds only in-frame clones and misses some; the assay was immunoSEQ multiplex PCR. The sample lists fewer than 12,000 clones, roughly 80% seen once, with around 16% in the top ten. Points on this clone: The antigen remains undetermined.

Trimming left V 3 bases short and J 6 bases short, with 17 bases between. The germline gives CDR1 MNHEY, CDR2 SMNVEV (reference sequence). The CDR3 runs 16 residues. As to time point: neoterminal ileum biopsy at postoperative endoscopy, about 6 months after surgery. The TCR comes from an adult with Crohn's disease. Sequencing was carried out using ileal tissue. V usage is TRBV27 and J usage is TRBJ2-2; TRBD2 might be the D (5 bases). Here the CDR3 reads CASSFKTSYIPGELFF. CDR3 DNA: TGTGCCAGCAGTTTTAAAACTAGTTATATCCCCGGGGAGCTGTTTTTT.